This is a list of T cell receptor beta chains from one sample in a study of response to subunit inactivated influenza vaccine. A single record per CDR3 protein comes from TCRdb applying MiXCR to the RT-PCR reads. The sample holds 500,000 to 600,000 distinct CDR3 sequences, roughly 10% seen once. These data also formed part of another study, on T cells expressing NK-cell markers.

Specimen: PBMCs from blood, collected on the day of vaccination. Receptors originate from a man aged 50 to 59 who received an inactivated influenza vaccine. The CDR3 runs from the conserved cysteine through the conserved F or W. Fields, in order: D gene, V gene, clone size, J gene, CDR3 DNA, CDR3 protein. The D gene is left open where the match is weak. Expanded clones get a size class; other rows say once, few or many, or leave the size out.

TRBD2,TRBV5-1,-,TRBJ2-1,TGCGCCAGCAGCTTGAGGGTAGCGGGAGGCCCAAGCTCCTACAATGAGCAGTTCTTC,CASSLRVAGGPSSYNEQFF
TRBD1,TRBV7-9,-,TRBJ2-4,TGTGCCAGCAGCGAAACAGGGGGCTCAGCCAAAAACATTCAGTACTTC,CASSETGGSAKNIQYF
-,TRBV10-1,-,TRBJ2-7,TGCGCCAGCAGTGAGTCGCAGGAGTGGGACGAGCAGTACTTC,CASSESQEWDEQYF
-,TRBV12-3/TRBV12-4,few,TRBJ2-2,TGTGCCAGCAGCAACCCGGTCCTGCCAACGAACACCGGGGAGCTGTTTTTT,CASSNPVLPTNTGELFF
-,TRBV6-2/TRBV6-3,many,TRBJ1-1,TGTGCCAGCAGTTACTCTGGGCAGGGTAACACTGAAGCTTTCTTT,CASSYSGQGNTEAFF
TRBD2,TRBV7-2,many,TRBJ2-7,TGTGCCAGCAGCTTAGCCGGGGGAGGGATTGAGCAGTACTTC,CASSLAGGGIEQYF
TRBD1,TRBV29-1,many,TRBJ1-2,TGCAGCGCCCAGGGGGCGGATGGCTACACCTTC,CSAQGADGYTF
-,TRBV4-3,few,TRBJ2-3,TGCGCCAGCAGCCAAGTGGGAGCTAGCACAGATACGCAGTATTTT,CASSQVGASTDTQYF
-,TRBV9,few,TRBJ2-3,TGTGCCAGCAGCGGTACGGAGGGGGGAATAACAGATACGCAGTATTTT,CASSGTEGGITDTQYF
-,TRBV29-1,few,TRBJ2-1,TGCAGCGTTAAGGGTTCAAATGAGCAGTTCTTC,CSVKGSNEQFF
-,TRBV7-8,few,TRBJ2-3,TGTGCCAGCAGCTTAGATCGTCCAGTTAGCACAGATACGCAGTATTTT,CASSLDRPVSTDTQYF
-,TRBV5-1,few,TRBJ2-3,TGCGCCAGCAGCGGCGGGACGGTCCGCGGCACAGATACGCAGTATTTT,CASSGGTVRGTDTQYF
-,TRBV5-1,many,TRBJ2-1,TGCGCCAGCAGTGAAGCGGTCAAGCAGTTCTTC,CASSEAVKQFF
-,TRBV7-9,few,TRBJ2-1,TGTGCCAGCAGCACATACGGACAGGGAGGGATCAATGAGCAGTTCTTC,CASSTYGQGGINEQFF
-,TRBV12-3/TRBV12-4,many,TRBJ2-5,TGTGCCAGCAGGAATCAAGAGACCCAGTACTTC,CASRNQETQYF
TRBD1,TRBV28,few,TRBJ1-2,TGTGCCAGCAGGGACAGGGGACAAAGGGACTATGGCTACACCTTC,CASRDRGQRDYGYTF
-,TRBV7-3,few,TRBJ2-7,TGTGCCAGCAGCTCCCAAGGGTTGGGCTACGAGCAGTACTTC,CASSSQGLGYEQYF
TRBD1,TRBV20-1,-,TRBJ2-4,TGCAGTGCTAGGGCCTTAGGACAGGGCCCGACGGGGTACTTC,CSARALGQGPTGYF
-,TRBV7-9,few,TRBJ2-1,TGTGCCAGCAGCTTAGCTCTGCTGGGTAGCTCCTACAATGAGCAGTTCTTC,CASSLALLGSSYNEQFF
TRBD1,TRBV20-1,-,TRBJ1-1,TGCAGTGCGAGGACAGGGGGTTTAGCTGAAGCTTTCTTT,CSARTGGLAEAFF
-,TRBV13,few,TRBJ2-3,TGTGCCAGCAGCTCTGCCGTAGCGATACGCACAGATACGCAGTATTTT,CASSSAVAIRTDTQYF
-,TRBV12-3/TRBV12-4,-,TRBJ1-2,TGTGCCAGCAGTCCCTCATTGGGGGCCCCACTTGGCTACACCTTC,CASSPSLGAPLGYTF
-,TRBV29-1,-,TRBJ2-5,TGCAGCGTTGCGGACCGGATCGGGACCCAGTACTTC,CSVADRIGTQYF
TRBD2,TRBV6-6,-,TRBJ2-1,TGTGCCAGCAGGTTCCTAGCGGACAATGAGCAGTTCTTC,CASRFLADNEQFF
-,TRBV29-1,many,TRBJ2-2,TGCAGCGTTGAAGGGGCCGGGGAGCTGTTTTTT,CSVEGAGELFF
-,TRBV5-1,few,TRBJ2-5,TGCGCCAGCAGCTTGGAAGGGTATGGGACCCAGTACTTC,CASSLEGYGTQYF
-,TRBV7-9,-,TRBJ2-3,TGTGCCAGCAGCTGGCGAACAGCGGGCGCAGATACGCAGTATTTT,CASSWRTAGADTQYF
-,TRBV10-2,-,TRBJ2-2,TGCGCCAGCAGTGAATTTGGGTCGGCCGGGGAGCTGTTTTTT,CASSEFGSAGELFF
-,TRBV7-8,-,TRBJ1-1,TGTGCCAGCAGCTCCAGGGGACCGGTGAACACTGAAGCTTTCTTT,CASSSRGPVNTEAFF
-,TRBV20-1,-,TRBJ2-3,TGCAGTGCCGGGGGGCGGACAGATACGCAGTATTTT,CSAGGRTDTQYF
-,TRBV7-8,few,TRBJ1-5,TGTGCCAGCAGCTCGGACAGCGAGTCCAATCAGCCCCAGCATTTT,CASSSDSESNQPQHF
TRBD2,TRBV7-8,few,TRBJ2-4,TGTGCCAGCAGCTTATCCCCTAGCGGGGGAACTATAGCCAAAAACATTCAGTACTTC,CASSLSPSGGTIAKNIQYF
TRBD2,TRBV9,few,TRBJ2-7,TGTGCCAGCAGCGAGGGGACTAGCGGGCACTACGAGCAGTACTTC,CASSEGTSGHYEQYF
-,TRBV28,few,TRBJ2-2,TGTGCCAGCAGTTCTACCCGGGGCACCGGGGAGCTGTTTTTT,CASSSTRGTGELFF
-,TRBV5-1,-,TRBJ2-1,TGCGCCAGCAGCTTGGTTCTTTCCGGGACTTATACTTACAATGAGCAGTTCTTC,CASSLVLSGTYTYNEQFF
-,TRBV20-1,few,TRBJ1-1,TGCAGTGCTAGGCGTGGGAGGTCTGAAGCTTTCTTT,CSARRGRSEAFF
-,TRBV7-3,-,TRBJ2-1,TGTGCCAGCAGCTTAGTTCCTAAAGCCCCCGGGGAGCAGTTCTTC,CASSLVPKAPGEQFF
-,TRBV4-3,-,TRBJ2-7,TGCGCCAGCAGCCAAGTCTTGGGTTCCTACGAGCAGTACTTC,CASSQVLGSYEQYF
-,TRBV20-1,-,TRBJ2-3,TGCAGTGCCCCTATGGGGGGGGCCGGGGATACGCAGTATTTT,CSAPMGGAGDTQYF
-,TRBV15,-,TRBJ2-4,TGTGCCACCAGCTTAGCCAAAAACATTCAGTACTTC,CATSLAKNIQYF
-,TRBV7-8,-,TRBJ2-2,TGTGCCAGCAGCTTGGACAGATCGAACACCGGGGAGCTGTTTTTT,CASSLDRSNTGELFF
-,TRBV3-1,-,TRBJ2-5,TGTGCCAGCAGCCAAGAAACAGGTCACCAAGAGACCCAGTACTTC,CASSQETGHQETQYF
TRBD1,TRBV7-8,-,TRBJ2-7,TGTGCCAGCAGCTTCGGACAGGGGAATACCTACGAGCAGTACTTC,CASSFGQGNTYEQYF
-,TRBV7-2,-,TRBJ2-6,TGTGCCAGCAGCTTAGTCGGGCGAGGGGCCAACGTCCTGACTTTC,CASSLVGRGANVLTF
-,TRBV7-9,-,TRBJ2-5,TGTGCCAGCAGCTTTTTGGTCGGCGCGGGGGAGACCCAGTACTTC,CASSFLVGAGETQYF
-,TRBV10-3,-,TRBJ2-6,TGTGCCATCAGGAAGGACTCTAGGGCCAACGTCCTGTCTTTC,CAIRKDSRANVLSF
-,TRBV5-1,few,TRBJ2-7,TGCGCCAGCAGCTTAAGCCAGGCCTACGAGCAGTACTTC,CASSLSQAYEQYF
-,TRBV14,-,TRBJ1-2,TGTGCCAGCAGCCAAGACGGACGAGGCTACACCTTC,CASSQDGRGYTF
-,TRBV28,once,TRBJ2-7,TGTGCCATGGGCCCCGGGCTCCGCTGCCCGCAGTACTTC,CAMGPGLRCPQYF
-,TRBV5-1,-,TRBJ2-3,TGCGCCAGCAGCTTGCTCATAGGGGCAGATACGCAGTATTTT,CASSLLIGADTQYF
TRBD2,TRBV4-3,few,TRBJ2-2,TGCGCCAGCAGCCAGGGACTAGCGGCTTCCGGGGAGCTGTTTTTT,CASSQGLAASGELFF
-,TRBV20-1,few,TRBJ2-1,TGCAGTGCTAGCCTCGACTCCTACAATGAGCAGTTCTTC,CSASLDSYNEQFF
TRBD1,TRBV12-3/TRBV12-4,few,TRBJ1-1,TGTGCCAGCAGTTTACGAGGGGGCGTGAACACTGAAGCTTTCTTT,CASSLRGGVNTEAFF
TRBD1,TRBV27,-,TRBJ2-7,TGTGCCAGCAGAAGGACAGGTATCTCCTACGAGCAGTACTTC,CASRRTGISYEQYF
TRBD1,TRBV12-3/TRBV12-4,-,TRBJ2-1,TGTGCCAGCAGTTTCGGACGACAGGGTCGGCAGTTCTTC,CASSFGRQGRQFF